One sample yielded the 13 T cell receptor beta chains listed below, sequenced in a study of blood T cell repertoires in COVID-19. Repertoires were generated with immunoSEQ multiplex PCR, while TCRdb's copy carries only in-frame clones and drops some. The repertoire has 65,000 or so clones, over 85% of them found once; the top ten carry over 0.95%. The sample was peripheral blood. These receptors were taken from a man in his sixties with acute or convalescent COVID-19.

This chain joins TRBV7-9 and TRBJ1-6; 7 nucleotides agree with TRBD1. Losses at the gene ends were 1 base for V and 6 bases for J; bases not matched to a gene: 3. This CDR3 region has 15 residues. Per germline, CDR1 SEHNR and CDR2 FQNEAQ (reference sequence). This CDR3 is CASSLGGTANSPLHF. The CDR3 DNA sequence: TGTGCCAGCAGCTTAGGGGGGACAGCTAATTCACCCCTCCACTTT.

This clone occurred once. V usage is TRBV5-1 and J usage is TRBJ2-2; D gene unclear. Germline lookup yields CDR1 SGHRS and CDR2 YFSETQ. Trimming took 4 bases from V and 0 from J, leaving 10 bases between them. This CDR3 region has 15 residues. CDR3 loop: CASSTLTPNTGELFF. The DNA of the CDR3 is TGCGCCAGCAGCACCCTAACCCCGAACACCGGGGAGCTGTTTTTT.

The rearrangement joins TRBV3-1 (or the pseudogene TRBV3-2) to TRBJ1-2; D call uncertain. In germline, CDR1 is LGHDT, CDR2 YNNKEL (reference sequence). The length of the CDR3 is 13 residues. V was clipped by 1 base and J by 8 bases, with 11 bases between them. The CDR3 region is CASSQAEGWGYTF. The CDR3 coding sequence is TGTGCCAGCAGCCAAGCCGAGGGCTGGGGCTACACCTTC.

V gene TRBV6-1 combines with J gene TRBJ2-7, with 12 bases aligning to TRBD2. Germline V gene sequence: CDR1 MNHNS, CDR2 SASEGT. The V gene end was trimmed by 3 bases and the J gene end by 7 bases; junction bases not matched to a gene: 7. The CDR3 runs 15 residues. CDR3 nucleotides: TGTGCCAGCAGTGAGACTAGCGGGGGCCTTTGGGAGCAGTACTTC. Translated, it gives CASSETSGGLWEQYF.

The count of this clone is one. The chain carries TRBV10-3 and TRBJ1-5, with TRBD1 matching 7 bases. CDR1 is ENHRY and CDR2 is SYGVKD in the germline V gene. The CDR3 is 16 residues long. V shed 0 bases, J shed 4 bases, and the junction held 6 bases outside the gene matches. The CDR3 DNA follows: TGTGCCATCAGTGAGTCCCCGGGACAGCCGAATCAGCCCCAGCATTTT. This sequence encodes CAISESPGQPNQPQHF.

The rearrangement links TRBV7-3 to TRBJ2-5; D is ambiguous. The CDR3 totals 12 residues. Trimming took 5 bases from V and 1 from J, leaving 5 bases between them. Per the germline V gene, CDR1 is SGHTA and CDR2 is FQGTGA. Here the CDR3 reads CASSPLQETQYF. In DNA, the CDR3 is TGTGCCAGCAGCCCCCTCCAAGAGACCCAGTACTTC. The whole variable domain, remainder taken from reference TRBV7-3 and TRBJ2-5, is GAGVSQTPSNKVTEKGKYVELRCDPISGHTALYWYRQSLGQGPEFLIYFQGTGAADDSGLPNDRFFAVRPEGSVSTLKIQRTERGDSAVYLCASSPLQETQYFGPGTRLLVL.

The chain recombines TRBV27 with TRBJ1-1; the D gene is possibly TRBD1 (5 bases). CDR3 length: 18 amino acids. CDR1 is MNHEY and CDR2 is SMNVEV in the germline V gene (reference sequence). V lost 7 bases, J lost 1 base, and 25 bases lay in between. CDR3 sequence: CASNPIGRGGRTNTEAFF. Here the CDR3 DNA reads TGTGCCAGCAATCCCATAGGGAGGGGAGGTCGAACGAACACTGAAGCTTTCTTT.

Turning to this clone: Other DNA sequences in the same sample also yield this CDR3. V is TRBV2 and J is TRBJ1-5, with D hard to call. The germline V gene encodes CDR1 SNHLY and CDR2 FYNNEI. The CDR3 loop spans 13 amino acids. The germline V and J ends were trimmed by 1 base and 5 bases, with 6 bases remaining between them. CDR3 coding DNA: TGTGCCAGCAGTGAAGGTCGGTATCAGCCCCAGCATTTT. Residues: CASSEGRYQPQHF. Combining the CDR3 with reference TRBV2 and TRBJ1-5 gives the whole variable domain EPEVTQTPSHQVTQMGQEVILRCVPISNHLYFYWYRQILGQKVEFLVSFYNNEISEKSEIFDDQFSVERPDGSNFTLKIRSTKLEDSAMYFCASSEGRYQPQHFGDGTRLSIL.

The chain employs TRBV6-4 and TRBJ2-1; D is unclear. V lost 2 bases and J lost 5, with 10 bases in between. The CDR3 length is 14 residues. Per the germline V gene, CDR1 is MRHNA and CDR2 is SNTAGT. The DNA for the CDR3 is TGTGCCAGCAGTGACACAGACCTCGACAATGAGCAGTTCTTC. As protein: CASSDTDLDNEQFF.

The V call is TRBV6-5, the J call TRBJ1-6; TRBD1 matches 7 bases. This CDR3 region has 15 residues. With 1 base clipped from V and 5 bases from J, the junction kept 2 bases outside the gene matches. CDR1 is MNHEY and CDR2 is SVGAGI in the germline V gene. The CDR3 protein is CASSYLDRDNSPLHF. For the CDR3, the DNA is TGTGCCAGCAGTTACTTAGACAGGGATAATTCACCCCTCCACTTT.

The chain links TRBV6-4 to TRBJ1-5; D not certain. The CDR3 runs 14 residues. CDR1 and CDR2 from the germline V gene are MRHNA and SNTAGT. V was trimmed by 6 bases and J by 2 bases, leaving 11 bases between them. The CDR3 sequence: CASSAIAGNQPQHF. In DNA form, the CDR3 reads TGTGCCAGCAGCGCGATAGCAGGCAATCAGCCCCAGCATTTT.

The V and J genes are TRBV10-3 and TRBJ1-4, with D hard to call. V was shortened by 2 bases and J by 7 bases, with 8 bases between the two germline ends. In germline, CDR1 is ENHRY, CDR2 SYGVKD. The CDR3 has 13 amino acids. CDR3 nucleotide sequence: TGTGCCATCAGTGAGGACACCCCTGAAAAACTGTTTTTT. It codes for CAISEDTPEKLFF.

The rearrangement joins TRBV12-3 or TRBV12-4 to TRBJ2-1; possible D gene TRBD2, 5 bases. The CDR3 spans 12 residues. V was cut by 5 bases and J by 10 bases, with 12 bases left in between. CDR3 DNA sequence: TGTGCCAGCAGTCCACTAGTGGGGGAGCAGTTCTTC. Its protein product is CASSPLVGEQFF.